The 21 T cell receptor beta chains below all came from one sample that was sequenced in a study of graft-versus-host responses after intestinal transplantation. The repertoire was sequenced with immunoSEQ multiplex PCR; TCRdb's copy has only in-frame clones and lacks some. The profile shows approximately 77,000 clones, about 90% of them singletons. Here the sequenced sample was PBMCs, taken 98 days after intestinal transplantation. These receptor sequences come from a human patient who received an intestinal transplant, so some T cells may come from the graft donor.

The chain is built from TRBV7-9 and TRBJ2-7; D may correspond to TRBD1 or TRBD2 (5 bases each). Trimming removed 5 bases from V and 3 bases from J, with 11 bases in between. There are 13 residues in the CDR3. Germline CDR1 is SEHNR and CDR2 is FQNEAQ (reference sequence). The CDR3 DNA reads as TGTGCCAGCAGCCCGAGGGACGGCTACGAGCAGTACTTC. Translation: CASSPRDGYEQYF.

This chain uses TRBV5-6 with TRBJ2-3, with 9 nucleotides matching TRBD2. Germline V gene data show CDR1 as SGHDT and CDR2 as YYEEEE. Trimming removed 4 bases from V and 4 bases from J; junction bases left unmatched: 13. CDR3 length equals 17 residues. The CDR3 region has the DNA TGTGCCAGCAGCCCAAGCCATCTTGCGGGGGGGTCAGATACGCAGTATTTT. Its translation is CASSPSHLAGGSDTQYF.

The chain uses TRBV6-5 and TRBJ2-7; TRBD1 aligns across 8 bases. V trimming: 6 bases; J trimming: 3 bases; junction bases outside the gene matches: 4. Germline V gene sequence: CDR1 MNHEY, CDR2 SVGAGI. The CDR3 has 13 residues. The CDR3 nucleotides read TGTGCCAGCAGACCTGGACAGGGCTACGAGCAGTACTTC. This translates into CASRPGQGYEQYF.

The CDR3: CATVPTGYNEQFF. The CDR3 region has the DNA TGTGCCACGGTCCCGACTGGCTACAATGAGCAGTTCTTC. The V gene is TRBV28, the J gene TRBJ2-1; D unresolved. The CDR3 runs 13 residues. Germline V gives CDR1 MDHEN, CDR2 SYDVKM. The V and J ends lost 10 bases and 3 bases respectively, with 13 bases between them.

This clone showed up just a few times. As DNA, the CDR3 is TGCGCCAGCAGCCAAGATCCCGTCGGACCCAGCACAGATACGCAGTATTTT. Translation: CASSQDPVGPSTDTQYF. The V and J genes are TRBV4-1 and TRBJ2-3; D gene unclear. CDR3 length: 17 residues. Germline-derived CDR1 and CDR2 are MGHRA and YSYEKL. The ends were cut back, 0 bases at V and 0 bases at J, with 13 bases in the middle.

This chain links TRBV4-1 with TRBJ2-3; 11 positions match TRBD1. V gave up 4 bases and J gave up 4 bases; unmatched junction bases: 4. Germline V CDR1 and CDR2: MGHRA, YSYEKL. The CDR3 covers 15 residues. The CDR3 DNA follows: TGCGCCAGCAGCCTGGACAGGGGGCTTTCAGATACGCAGTATTTT. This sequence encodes CASSLDRGLSDTQYF.

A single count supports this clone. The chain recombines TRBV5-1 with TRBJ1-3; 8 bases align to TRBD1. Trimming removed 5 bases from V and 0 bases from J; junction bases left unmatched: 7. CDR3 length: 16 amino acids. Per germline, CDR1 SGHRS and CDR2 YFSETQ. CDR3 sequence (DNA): TGCGCCAGCAGTAGAGGACAGGGCCTCTCTGGAAACACCATATATTTT. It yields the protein CASSRGQGLSGNTIYF.

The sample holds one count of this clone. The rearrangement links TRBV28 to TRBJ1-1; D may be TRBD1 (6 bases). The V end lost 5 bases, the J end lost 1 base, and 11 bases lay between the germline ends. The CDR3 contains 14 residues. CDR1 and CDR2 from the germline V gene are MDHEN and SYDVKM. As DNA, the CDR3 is TGTGCCAGCAGTCTAACGACAGGGAACACTGAAGCTTTCTTT. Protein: CASSLTTGNTEAFF.

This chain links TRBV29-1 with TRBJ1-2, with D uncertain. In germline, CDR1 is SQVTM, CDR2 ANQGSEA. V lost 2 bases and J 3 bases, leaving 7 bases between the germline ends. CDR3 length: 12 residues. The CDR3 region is CSVESWDYGYTF. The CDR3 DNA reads TGCAGCGTTGAAAGCTGGGACTATGGCTACACCTTC. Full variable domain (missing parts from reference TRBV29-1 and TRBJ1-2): SAVISQKPSRDICQRGTSLTIQCQVDSQVTMMFWYRQQPGQSLTLIATANQGSEATYESGFVIDKFPISRPNLTFSTLTVSNMSPEDSSIYLCSVESWDYGYTFGSGTRLTVV.

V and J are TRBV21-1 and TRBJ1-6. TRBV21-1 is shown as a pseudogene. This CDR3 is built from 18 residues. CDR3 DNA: TGTGCCAGCAGAAGAAATATAGCTACACAACATCATAATTCACCCCTCCACTTT. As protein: CASRRNIATQHHNSPLHF.

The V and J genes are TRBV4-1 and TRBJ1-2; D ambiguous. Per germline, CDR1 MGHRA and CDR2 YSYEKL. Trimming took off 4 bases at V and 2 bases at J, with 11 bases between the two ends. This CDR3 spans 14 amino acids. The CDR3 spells CASSPGAYNYGYTF. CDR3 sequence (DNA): TGCGCCAGCAGCCCTGGCGCGTACAACTATGGCTACACCTTC.

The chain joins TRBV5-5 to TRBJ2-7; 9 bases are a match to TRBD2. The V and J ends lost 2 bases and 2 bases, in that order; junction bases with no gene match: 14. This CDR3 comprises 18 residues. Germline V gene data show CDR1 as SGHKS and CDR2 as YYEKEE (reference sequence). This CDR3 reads CASSLSWRGGPIPYEQYF. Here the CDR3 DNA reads TGTGCCAGCAGCTTATCCTGGCGGGGGGGTCCCATACCCTACGAGCAGTACTTC.

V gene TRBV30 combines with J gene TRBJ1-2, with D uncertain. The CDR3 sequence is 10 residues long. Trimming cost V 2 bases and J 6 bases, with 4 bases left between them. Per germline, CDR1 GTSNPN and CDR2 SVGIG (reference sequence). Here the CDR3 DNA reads TGTGCCTGGAGTACTAATGGCTACACCTTC. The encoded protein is CAWSTNGYTF.

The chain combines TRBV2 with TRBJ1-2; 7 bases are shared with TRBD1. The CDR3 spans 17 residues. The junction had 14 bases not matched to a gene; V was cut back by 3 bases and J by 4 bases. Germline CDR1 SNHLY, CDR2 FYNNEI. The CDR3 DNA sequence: TGTGCCAGCAGTGACCGGGACAGCCGTAGTGGCCTCTATGGCTACACCTTC. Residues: CASSDRDSRSGLYGYTF.

The CDR3 region is CASSLRDGLYGYTF. DNA for the CDR3: TGTGCCAGCAGCTTGCGGGACGGCCTCTATGGCTACACCTTC. The rearrangement links TRBV5-4 to TRBJ1-2, with D possibly being TRBD1 (5 bases). The germline V gene has CDR1 SGHNT and CDR2 YYREEE (reference sequence). The germline V and J ends were trimmed by 1 base and 4 bases, with 11 bases remaining between them. The CDR3 is made up of 14 amino acids.

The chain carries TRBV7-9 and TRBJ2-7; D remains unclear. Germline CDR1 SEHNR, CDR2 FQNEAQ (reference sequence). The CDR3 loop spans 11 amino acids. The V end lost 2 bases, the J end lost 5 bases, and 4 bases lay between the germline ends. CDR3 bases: TGTGCCAGCAGCTTAAGGAACGAGCAGTACTTC. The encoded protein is CASSLRNEQYF. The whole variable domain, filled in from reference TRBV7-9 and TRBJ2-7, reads DTGVSQNPRHKITKRGQNVTFRCDPISEHNRLYWYRQTLGQGPEFLTYFQNEAQLEKSRLLSDRFSAERPKGSFSTLEIQRTEQGDSAMYLCASSLRNEQYFGPGTRLTVT.

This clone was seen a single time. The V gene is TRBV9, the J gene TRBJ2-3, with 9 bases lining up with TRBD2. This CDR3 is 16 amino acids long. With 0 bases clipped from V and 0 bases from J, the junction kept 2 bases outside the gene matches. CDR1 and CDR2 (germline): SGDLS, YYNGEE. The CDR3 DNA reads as TGTGCCAGCAGCGTAGCTACTAGCGGGAGCACAGATACGCAGTATTTT. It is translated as CASSVATSGSTDTQYF.

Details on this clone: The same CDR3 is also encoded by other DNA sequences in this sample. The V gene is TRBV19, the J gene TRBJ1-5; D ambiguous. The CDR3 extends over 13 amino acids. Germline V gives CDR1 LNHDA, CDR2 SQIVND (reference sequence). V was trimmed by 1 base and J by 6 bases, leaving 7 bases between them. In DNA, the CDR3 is TGTGCCAGTAGTATAGGGGTAGGTCAGCCCCAGCATTTT. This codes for CASSIGVGQPQHF.

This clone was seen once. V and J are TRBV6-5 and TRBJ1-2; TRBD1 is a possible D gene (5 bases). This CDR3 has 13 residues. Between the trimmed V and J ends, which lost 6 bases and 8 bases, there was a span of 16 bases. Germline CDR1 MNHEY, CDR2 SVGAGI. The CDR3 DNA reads TGTGCCAGCAGACCAGGAGGGGCATCGGGCTACACCTTC. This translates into CASRPGGASGYTF.

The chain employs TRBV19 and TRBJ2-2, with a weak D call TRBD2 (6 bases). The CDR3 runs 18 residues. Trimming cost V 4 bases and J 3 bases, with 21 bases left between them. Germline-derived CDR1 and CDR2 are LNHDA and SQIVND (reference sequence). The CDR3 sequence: CASSTPSEGGMYTGELFF. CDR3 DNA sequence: TGTGCCAGTAGTACCCCCTCGGAGGGCGGTATGTACACCGGGGAGCTGTTTTTT.

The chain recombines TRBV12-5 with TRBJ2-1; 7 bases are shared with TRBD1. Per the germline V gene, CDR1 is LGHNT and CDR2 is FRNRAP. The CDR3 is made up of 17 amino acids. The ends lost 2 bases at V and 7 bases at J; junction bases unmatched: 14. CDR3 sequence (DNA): TGTGCTAGTGGTTTGCTCAGGGTGGCAGGGGGATGGAATGAGCAGTTCTTC. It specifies CASGLLRVAGGWNEQFF.